A single sample is the source of the 8 T cell receptor beta chains below, sequenced in a study of blood T cell repertoires in COVID-19. Assay: immunoSEQ multiplex PCR; the TCRdb copy retains only in-frame clones and omits some. The profile shows 80,000 or so clones, 86% of them singletons. Material: peripheral blood. These receptors were obtained from a woman in her sixties or seventies with acute or convalescent COVID-19.

This chain connects TRBV27 to TRBJ2-1; 11 nucleotides line up with TRBD2. The CDR3 is 15 residues long. The germline V gene has CDR1 MNHEY and CDR2 SMNVEV (reference sequence). V shed 6 bases, J shed 2 bases, and the junction held 3 bases outside the gene matches. Here the CDR3 reads CASSILAGAYNEQFF. The DNA of the CDR3 is TGTGCCAGCAGCATACTAGCGGGAGCCTACAATGAGCAGTTCTTC.

The chain couples TRBV9 to TRBJ2-2, with a possible D match to TRBD1 (6 bases). The germline CDR1 and CDR2 sequences are SGDLS and YYNGEE. V dropped 4 bases and J dropped 1 base, with 11 bases sitting between them. This CDR3 is 15 amino acids long. CDR3 loop: CASSSRDKNTGELFF. For the CDR3, the DNA is TGTGCCAGCAGCTCCCGGGACAAGAACACCGGGGAGCTGTTTTTT.

The chain uses TRBV12-2 and TRBJ1-3; TRBD1, the D gene given by the table, was not confirmed from the DNA. TRBV12-2 is reported as a pseudogene. The CDR3 contains 18 residues. The CDR3 region is CASRLARVGAPLPNTIYF. The CDR3 DNA reads as TGTGCAAGTCGCTTAGCTCGTGTAGGGGCGCCCCTACCGAACACCATATATTTT.

The chain joins TRBV6-5 to TRBJ2-1; 12 bases are a match to TRBD2. The germline gives CDR1 MNHEY, CDR2 SVGAGI. The CDR3 is 15 residues long. V lost 6 bases, J lost 2 bases, and 2 bases stayed unmatched. The CDR3 sequence: CASRGTSGPYNEQFF. The CDR3 bases are TGTGCCAGCAGAGGGACTAGCGGGCCCTACAATGAGCAGTTCTTC.

The chain employs TRBV30 and TRBJ2-5; no clear D gene. The V end lost 3 bases, the J end lost 4 bases, and 12 bases lay between the germline ends. The CDR3 consists of 13 residues. Germline CDR1 and CDR2: GTSNPN and SVGIG (reference sequence). CDR3 region: CAWSGMSPETQYF. CDR3 DNA: TGTGCCTGGAGCGGTATGTCCCCAGAGACCCAGTACTTC.

This clone was observed a few times. This chain links TRBV29-1 with TRBJ2-7, with 9 nucleotides matching TRBD2. The CDR3 totals 14 residues. V was clipped by 4 bases and J by 0 bases; unmatched bases: 4. Germline lookup yields CDR1 SQVTM and CDR2 ANQGSEA. The CDR3 sequence: CSVVLAGSSYEQYF. The CDR3 region has the DNA TGCAGCGTTGTCCTAGCGGGAAGCTCCTACGAGCAGTACTTC.

This chain uses TRBV7-2 with TRBJ2-7, with 7 bases identical to TRBD1. The V and J ends lost 5 bases and 3 bases, in that order; junction bases with no gene match: 7. Germline V CDR1 and CDR2: SGHTA, FQGNSA. The CDR3 spans 14 residues. The CDR3 bases are TGTGCCAGCAGCACCAGAAGGGACAGCTACGAGCAGTACTTC. The encoded protein is CASSTRRDSYEQYF.

The chain uses TRBV5-3 and TRBJ1-1; D unclear. TRBV5-3 is an open reading frame, and its role is uncertain. Trimming removed 0 bases at V and 4 bases at J, with 4 bases between. There are 12 residues in the CDR3. The CDR3: CARSLGATEAFF. Here the CDR3 DNA reads TGTGCCAGAAGCTTGGGGGCCACTGAAGCTTTCTTT.